This TCR beta chain was sequenced for a study of blood T cell repertoires in COVID-19. Across the study: PBMCs, B-cell-depleted T cells, or T cells provided the cDNA or gDNA that made up the material.

The V and J ends lost 0 bases and 7 bases respectively, with 12 bases between them. This CDR3 has 14 residues. Looked up from germline, CDR1 is MNHEY and CDR2 is SMNVEV (reference sequence). Original processing notes: Scientists estimated how many nucleated cells there were by amplifying reference gene primers. Clones were sequenced by immunoSEQ multiplex PCR, and TCRdb holds only the in-frame ones, with some missing. That table is the source of V, J and clone size, and D and trimming were worked out from the DNA. Found here are 470,000 or so clones, approximately 85% of them singletons; the top ten hold roughly 3.2%.

V and J are TRBV27 and TRBJ1-1; no clear D. Sample: peripheral blood. This sequence originates from a human donor in a cohort sampled during active COVID-19. The CDR3 DNA is TGTGCCAGCAGTTTATCCCGGGTCCCCCATGAAGCTTTCTTT. Residues: CASSLSRVPHEAFF.